These T cell receptor beta chains were read from a single sample in a study of tumor and adjacent non-tumor tissue in lung cancer. Each CDR3 protein is one row after TCRdb ran MiXCR on the multiplex PCR reads. The sample contains fewer than 120,000 distinct CDR3 sequences, about 80% of which appear only once. The sample was lung tumor tissue. All receptors derive from a man between 65 and 85 years old with non-small cell lung cancer. Each CDR3 is given with its conserved first and last residue. Fields, in order: V gene, J gene, CDR3 protein.

>TRBV5-4|TRBJ1-6
CTSSDLPGHLNSPLHF
>TRBV2|TRBJ1-5
CASSEASLRTQPQHF
>TRBV10-3|TRBJ2-7
CVISPSRVYEQYF
>TRBV28|TRBJ1-2
CASSLTAGGQAKYGYTF
>TRBV6-1|TRBJ2-2
CASMTGLENNGELFF
>TRBV20-1|TRBJ2-7
CSSGGGQNPQVELLEQYF
>TRBV12-3/TRBV12-4|TRBJ1-1
CASSLSGWVTETFF
>TRBV11-3|TRBJ2-3
CASTCQEVSTDTQYF
>TRBV4-2|TRBJ2-2
CTSSQKNLHRGRSEEVFF
>TRBV5-4|TRBJ1-6
CANTMIGDSNSPLHF
>TRBV6-5|TRBJ2-3
CASSYHEGAVATEYF
>TRBV6-2/TRBV6-3|TRBJ1-5
CASSYLIGGTRASNQSQHF
>TRBV29-1|TRBJ2-3
CSTRGPLDTQFF
>TRBV20-1|TRBJ2-7
CSASDGYEQYF
>TRBV14|TRBJ2-3
CASSQRTTQYF
>TRBV6-1|TRBJ2-1
CASSEALNGGAYNEQFF
>TRBV7-8|TRBJ2-5
CASSLETGPETQYF
>TRBV21-1|TRBJ2-1
CASSKKEREGRSQYNEQFF
>TRBV4-3|TRBJ1-1
CARSLIYRGNTEAFF
>TRBV29-1|TRBJ2-3
CSVEDPGPEAVMQYF
>TRBV6-5|TRBJ1-1
CASNQTGGRRETFF
>TRBV4-3|TRBJ1-1
CASSQPSASRGTEAFF
>TRBV11-1|TRBJ2-6
CASSLKLSLANVLTF
>TRBV12-5|TRBJ1-3
CASALGQASSGNTIYF
>TRBV5-6|TRBJ2-4
CASSATGTGIIANIQYF
>TRBV10-2|TRBJ2-1
CASRSRGPSSYKQFF
>TRBV28|TRBJ2-7
CASNSRRAGGYEQYF
>TRBV25-1|TRBJ1-2
CASSDSGQGKDYTF
>TRBV11-2|TRBJ2-7
CASSLDQGGKYELYF
>TRBV5-1|TRBJ2-3
CASSTSGVITDTQCF
>TRBV5-5|TRBJ1-1
CAGTGQVRGTEAFF
>TRBV13|TRBJ2-7
CSSTSTMGDEQYF
>TRBV11-2|TRBJ1-6
CASNYTPNSPLKF
>TRBV12-3/TRBV12-4|TRBJ1-1
CTSNRERLGDTEAFF
>TRBV5-6|TRBJ1-1
CASTSMCRTMNTEAFF
>TRBV6-1|TRBJ2-7
CASSRAAYEQYF
>TRBV13|TRBJ2-7
CDSSSTTGDEQSF
>TRBV5-5|TRBJ2-7
CASQSAEGNDQYF
>TRBV6-2/TRBV6-3|TRBJ2-2
CASRETGVVSGELFF
>TRBV28|TRBJ2-2
CACSLFPSTGELFF
>TRBV12-3/TRBV12-4|TRBJ2-2
CTSSSWTGGTGELLF
>TRBV4-3|TRBJ2-5
CSSSQAEGVGQEIQYF
>TRBV5-4|TRBJ2-6
CANSAEEGYSSGANVLTF